The rows below give T cell receptor beta chains drawn from one sample of a study of blood T cell repertoires in COVID-19. Assay: immunoSEQ multiplex PCR; the TCRdb copy retains only in-frame clones and omits some. Of roughly 300,000 clones listed, 80% to 95% were seen once; the top ten hold 2.2%. The sequencing sample was made of peripheral blood. The receptors were sampled from a woman younger than 45 with COVID-19, enrolled during active disease. CDR3s include the opening cysteine and the closing phenylalanine or tryptophan. Each record gives: J gene, clone size, V gene, D gene, CDR3 DNA, CDR3 protein. The D gene is left open where the match is weak. A row's size may be missing; if present it is once, few, many or a size class.

J: TRBJ1-3; size: NA; V: TRBV25-1; D: NA; DNA: TGTGCCAGCAGTGAATTCCAGGGAGGAAACACCATATATTTT; CDR3: CASSEFQGGNTIYF
J: TRBJ1-1; size: NA; V: TRBV29-1; D: TRBD1; DNA: TGCAGCGTGGGTGGACAGGGGGGCGGCCAGGTGAACACTGAAGCTTTCTTT; CDR3: CSVGGQGGGQVNTEAFF
J: TRBJ2-3; size: NA; V: TRBV19; D: TRBD2; DNA: TGTGCCAGTAGTCAATATTTCCAGGTCCTAGCGGATCCCACAGATACGCAGTATTTT; CDR3: CASSQYFQVLADPTDTQYF
J: TRBJ1-5; size: NA; V: TRBV5-1; D: NA; DNA: TGCGCCAGCAGCTTGGAACAGAATCAGCCCCAGCATTTT; CDR3: CASSLEQNQPQHF
J: TRBJ2-1; size: NA; V: TRBV6-1; D: NA; DNA: TGTGCCAGCAGTGACGAGGCGAGCCGACCGCAGTTCTTC; CDR3: CASSDEASRPQFF
J: TRBJ1-5; size: NA; V: TRBV19; D: NA; DNA: TGTGCCAGTAGCTGGACTGATTATAGCAATCAGCCCCAGCATTTT; CDR3: CASSWTDYSNQPQHF
J: TRBJ1-1; size: NA; V: TRBV5-4; D: NA; DNA: TGTGCCAGCAGACCGGGGTGGGCGGGGAACACTGAAGCTTTCTTT; CDR3: CASRPGWAGNTEAFF
J: TRBJ2-1; size: NA; V: TRBV30; D: TRBD2; DNA: TGTGCCTGGAGTGTTCTAGCGGGAGGGGGGAATGAGCAGTTCTTC; CDR3: CAWSVLAGGGNEQFF
J: TRBJ1-5; size: few; V: TRBV19; D: NA; DNA: TGTGCCAGTAGTGGAGCGGGGGTGGGCCAGCCCCAGCATTTT; CDR3: CASSGAGVGQPQHF
J: TRBJ2-5; size: NA; V: TRBV7-3; D: TRBD1; DNA: TGTGCCAGCAGCGAGACAGGGGGCCGGGAGACCCAGTACTTC; CDR3: CASSETGGRETQYF
J: TRBJ1-4; size: NA; V: TRBV2; D: NA; DNA: TGTGCCAGCAGTGAAAATGGGCAGATTAATGAAAAACTGTTTTTT; CDR3: CASSENGQINEKLFF
J: TRBJ2-7; size: NA; V: TRBV5-1; D: NA; DNA: TGCGCCAGCAGCTTGGTTTTGGCAGGGCTGACCTACGAGCAGTACTTC; CDR3: CASSLVLAGLTYEQYF
J: TRBJ1-1; size: NA; V: TRBV28; D: NA; DNA: TGTGCCAGCAGAGAGGTGAACACTGAAGCTTTCTTT; CDR3: CASREVNTEAFF
J: TRBJ2-7; size: NA; V: TRBV29-1; D: TRBD1; DNA: TGCAGCGTCAGGGGGCGCGGGGTGGACGAGCAGTACTTC; CDR3: CSVRGRGVDEQYF
J: TRBJ2-1; size: NA; V: TRBV19; D: NA; DNA: TGTGCCAGTAGTATGCACAGGGAGTACAATGAGCAGTTCTTC; CDR3: CASSMHREYNEQFF
J: TRBJ1-1; size: NA; V: TRBV27; D: NA; DNA: TGTGCCAGCACCCCGCGGGGGATGAACACTGAAGCTTTCTTT; CDR3: CASTPRGMNTEAFF
J: TRBJ2-7; size: NA; V: TRBV6-2/TRBV6-3; D: TRBD1; DNA: TGTGCCAGCAGTTACCTTTCCCGGACAGGGGAGACCTACGAGCAGTACTTC; CDR3: CASSYLSRTGETYEQYF
J: TRBJ2-1; size: NA; V: TRBV6-5; D: NA; DNA: TGTGCCAGCAGTACAGACAGGCGCTTTGGCAATGAGCAGTTCTTC; CDR3: CASSTDRRFGNEQFF
J: TRBJ1-1; size: NA; V: TRBV29-1; D: NA; DNA: TGCAGCGTTGAAGATGCCAGAAGGAACACTGAAGCTTTCTTT; CDR3: CSVEDARRNTEAFF
J: TRBJ2-3; size: NA; V: TRBV19; D: TRBD2; DNA: TGTGCCAGTAGTATCCGGCTAGCGGGAGCAAGCGGAGATACGCAGTATTTT; CDR3: CASSIRLAGASGDTQYF
J: TRBJ2-2; size: NA; V: TRBV11-3; D: NA; DNA: TGTGCCAGCAGCTTACGGGAACCCGGGGAGCTGTTTTTT; CDR3: CASSLREPGELFF
J: TRBJ1-2; size: NA; V: TRBV7-2; D: NA; DNA: TGTGCCAGCAGCCCCGGGGGGGCCTCCTCCTATTATGGCTACACCTTC; CDR3: CASSPGGASSYYGYTF
J: TRBJ2-1; size: NA; V: TRBV5-4; D: NA; DNA: TGTGCCAGCAGTTCGAACTACGACCCTTACAATGAGCAGTTCTTC; CDR3: CASSSNYDPYNEQFF
J: TRBJ1-6; size: NA; V: TRBV19; D: TRBD1; DNA: TGTGCCAGTAGTAAACAGGGGGGTTCACCCCTCCACTTT; CDR3: CASSKQGGSPLHF
J: TRBJ1-4; size: once; V: TRBV7-9; D: NA; DNA: TGTGCCAGCAGCCTCAAAGGGGAGGGGGAAAAACTGTTTTTT; CDR3: CASSLKGEGEKLFF
J: TRBJ1-5; size: NA; V: TRBV11-2; D: TRBD1; DNA: TGTGCCAGCAGCACAGACAGGGGAGGCAATCAGCCCCAGCATTTT; CDR3: CASSTDRGGNQPQHF
J: TRBJ1-1; size: NA; V: TRBV29-1; D: NA; DNA: TGCAGCGTAGGACAGCCGAACACTGAAGCTTTCTTT; CDR3: CSVGQPNTEAFF
J: TRBJ2-5; size: NA; V: TRBV6-5; D: NA; DNA: TGTGCCAGCAGTTACTCTTTATCCCTGCAAGAGACCCAGTACTTC; CDR3: CASSYSLSLQETQYF
J: TRBJ1-1; size: NA; V: TRBV19; D: NA; DNA: TGTGCCAGTAGTATAGATAGCACAGGAGCCAACACTGAAGCTTTCTTT; CDR3: CASSIDSTGANTEAFF
J: TRBJ2-5; size: NA; V: TRBV7-2; D: NA; DNA: TGTGCCAGCAGCTTAGGTCCTCAGGAGACCCAGTACTTC; CDR3: CASSLGPQETQYF
J: TRBJ2-3; size: once; V: TRBV5-1; D: TRBD1; DNA: TGCGCCAGCAGGGACCAGGGGGCGCCAACAGATACGCAGTATTTT; CDR3: CASRDQGAPTDTQYF
J: TRBJ1-3; size: NA; V: TRBV28; D: NA; DNA: TGTGCCACCTACGAGGATGGGTATGGTTCTGGAAACACCATATATTTT; CDR3: CATYEDGYGSGNTIYF
J: TRBJ1-3; size: NA; V: TRBV29-1; D: NA; DNA: TGCAGCGCTCCGACCATATATTTT; CDR3: CSAPTIYF
J: TRBJ1-3; size: NA; V: TRBV7-6; D: NA; DNA: TGTGCCAGCAGCTTAGTGTCATGGGGGGAGCGAGGAAACACCATATATTTT; CDR3: CASSLVSWGERGNTIYF
J: TRBJ2-3; size: NA; V: TRBV29-1; D: TRBD2; DNA: TGCAGCGTTGGTTTTGTAGCGGGAGGGTCCACAGATACGCAGTATTTT; CDR3: CSVGFVAGGSTDTQYF
J: TRBJ2-7; size: NA; V: TRBV30; D: NA; DNA: TGTGCCTGGAGCCTAGCTGGGGAGCAGTACTTC; CDR3: CAWSLAGEQYF
J: TRBJ1-2; size: NA; V: TRBV19; D: NA; DNA: TGTGCCAGTAGTATCAACTCGGGGAACTATGGCTACACCTTC; CDR3: CASSINSGNYGYTF
J: TRBJ2-1; size: NA; V: TRBV6-5; D: NA; DNA: TGTGCCAGCAGTCCAAGGGGCCCTCTTGAGCAGTTCTTC; CDR3: CASSPRGPLEQFF
J: TRBJ2-3; size: NA; V: TRBV2; D: TRBD1; DNA: TGTGCCAGCAGTAGGACGTACGGACAGGGAGATACGCAGTATTTT; CDR3: CASSRTYGQGDTQYF
J: TRBJ2-7; size: NA; V: TRBV27; D: TRBD2; DNA: TGTGCCACGTCTAGGGGAAGCGGGAACGAGCAGTACTTC; CDR3: CATSRGSGNEQYF
J: TRBJ2-1; size: NA; V: TRBV11-2; D: NA; DNA: TGTGCCAGCAGCTTCTCCGTAAACAATGAGCAGTTCTTC; CDR3: CASSFSVNNEQFF
J: TRBJ1-2; size: NA; V: TRBV2; D: NA; DNA: TGTGCCAGCAGTGCATTGGTCTCAGGGAACTATGGCTACACCTTC; CDR3: CASSALVSGNYGYTF
J: TRBJ2-3; size: NA; V: TRBV5-1; D: TRBD1; DNA: TGCGCCAGCAGCCATCGACAGGGCGACACAGATACGCAGTATTTT; CDR3: CASSHRQGDTDTQYF